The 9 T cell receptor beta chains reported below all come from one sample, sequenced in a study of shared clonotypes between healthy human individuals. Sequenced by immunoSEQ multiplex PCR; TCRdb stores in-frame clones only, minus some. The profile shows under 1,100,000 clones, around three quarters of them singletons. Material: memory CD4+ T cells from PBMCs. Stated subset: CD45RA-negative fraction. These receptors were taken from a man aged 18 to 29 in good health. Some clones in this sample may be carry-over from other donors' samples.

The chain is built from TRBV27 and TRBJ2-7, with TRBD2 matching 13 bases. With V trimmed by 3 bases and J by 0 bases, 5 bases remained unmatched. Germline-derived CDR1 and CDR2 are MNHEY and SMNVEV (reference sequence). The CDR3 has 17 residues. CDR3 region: CASSFGLAGASSYEQYF. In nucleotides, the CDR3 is TGTGCCAGCAGTTTCGGACTAGCGGGGGCCAGCTCCTACGAGCAGTACTTC.

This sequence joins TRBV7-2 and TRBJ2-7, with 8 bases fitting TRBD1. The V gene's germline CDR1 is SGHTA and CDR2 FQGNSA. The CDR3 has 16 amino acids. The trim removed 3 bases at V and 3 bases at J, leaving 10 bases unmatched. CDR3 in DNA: TGTGCCAGCAGCTTCTTAGGGACAGGTGGGATCTACGAGCAGTACTTC. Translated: CASSFLGTGGIYEQYF.

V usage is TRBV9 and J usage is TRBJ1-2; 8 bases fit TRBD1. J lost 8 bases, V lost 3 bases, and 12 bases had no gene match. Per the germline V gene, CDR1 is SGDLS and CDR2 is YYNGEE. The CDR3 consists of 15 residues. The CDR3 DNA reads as TGTGCCAGCAGCGCCCAACCCAGGGGGCAAGACGGCTACACCTTC. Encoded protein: CASSAQPRGQDGYTF.

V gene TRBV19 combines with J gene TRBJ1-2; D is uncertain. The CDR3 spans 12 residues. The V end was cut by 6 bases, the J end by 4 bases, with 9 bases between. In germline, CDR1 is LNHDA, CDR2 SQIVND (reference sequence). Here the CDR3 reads CASSPLGYGYTF. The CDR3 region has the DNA TGTGCCAGTAGCCCTTTGGGCTATGGCTACACCTTC.

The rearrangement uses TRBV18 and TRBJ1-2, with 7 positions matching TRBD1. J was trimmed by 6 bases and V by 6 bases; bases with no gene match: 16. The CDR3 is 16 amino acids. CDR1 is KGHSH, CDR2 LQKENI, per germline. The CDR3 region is CASSISTVAQGNGYTF. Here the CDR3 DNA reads TGTGCCAGCTCTATCAGCACAGTAGCACAGGGGAATGGCTACACCTTC.

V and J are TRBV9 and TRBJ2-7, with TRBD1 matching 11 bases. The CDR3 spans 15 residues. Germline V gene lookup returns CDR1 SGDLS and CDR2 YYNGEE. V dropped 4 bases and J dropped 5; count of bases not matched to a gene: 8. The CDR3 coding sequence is TGTGCCAGCAGCCCCCGGGGACAGGGGGACCACGAGCAGTACTTC. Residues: CASSPRGQGDHEQYF.

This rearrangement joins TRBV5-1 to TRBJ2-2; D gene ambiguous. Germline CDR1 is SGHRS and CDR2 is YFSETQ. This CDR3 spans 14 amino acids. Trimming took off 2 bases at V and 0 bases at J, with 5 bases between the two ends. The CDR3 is CASSFITNTGELFF. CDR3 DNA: TGCGCCAGCAGCTTCATTACGAACACCGGGGAGCTGTTTTTT. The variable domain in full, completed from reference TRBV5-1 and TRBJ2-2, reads KAGVTQTPRYLIKTRGQQVTLSCSPISGHRSVSWYQQTPGQGLQFLFEYFSETQRNKGNFPGRFSGRQFSNSRSEMNVSTLELGDSALYLCASSFITNTGELFFGEGSRLTVL.

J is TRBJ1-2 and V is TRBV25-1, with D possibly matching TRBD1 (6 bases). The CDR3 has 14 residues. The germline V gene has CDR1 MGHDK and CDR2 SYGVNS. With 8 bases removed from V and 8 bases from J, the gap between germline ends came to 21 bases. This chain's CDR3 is CASSKAGGLGGYTF. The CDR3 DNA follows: TGTGCCAGCTCTAAAGCTGGGGGCTTGGGAGGCTACACCTTC.

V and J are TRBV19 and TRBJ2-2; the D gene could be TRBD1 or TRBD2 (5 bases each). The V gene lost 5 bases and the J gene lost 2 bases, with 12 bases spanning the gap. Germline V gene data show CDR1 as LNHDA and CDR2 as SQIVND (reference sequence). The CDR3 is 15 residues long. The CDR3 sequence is CASSAGTANTGELFF. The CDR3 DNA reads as TGTGCCAGTAGTGCCGGGACGGCCAACACCGGGGAGCTGTTTTTT.